The 4 T cell receptor beta chains presented below share a single source sample, sequenced in a study of CD8 T cells in Susac syndrome. The authors reverse transcribed about 0.5 to 1 ug RNA with random hexamers. Via MiXCR, TCRdb re-called the immunoSEQ multiplex PCR reads, giving one row per CDR3 protein. The repertoire holds approximately 200,000 distinct CDR3 sequences, about 95% seen once, with roughly 0.088% in the top ten. Sequencing input: CD4+ T cells from PBMCs. These receptors were taken from a human donor with multiple sclerosis.

The V gene is TRBV7-3, the J gene TRBJ2-3; no definite D call. CDR3 size: 15 residues. The germline V gene encodes CDR1 SGHTA and CDR2 FQGTGA. Trimming stripped 5 bases from V and 0 bases from J, with 12 bases between. Here the CDR3 DNA reads TGTGCCAGCAGCCCCGACGGTCCTAGCACAGATACGCAGTATTTT. Translation: CASSPDGPSTDTQYF.

V gene TRBV29-1 combines with J gene TRBJ1-2; D ambiguous. The germline CDR1 and CDR2 sequences are SQVTM and ANQGSEA. The V end lost 0 bases, the J end lost 5 bases, and 22 bases lay between the germline ends. This CDR3 comprises 17 residues. Here the CDR3 DNA reads TGCAGCGTTGAAGATCTGAACAGCCCAAGGGAGAATTATGGCTACACCTTC. Protein sequence: CSVEDLNSPRENYGYTF.

The chain has TRBV29-1 and TRBJ1-2, with TRBD1 as a possible D gene (5 bases). In germline, CDR1 is SQVTM, CDR2 ANQGSEA. The length of the CDR3 is 12 residues. Trimming took off 7 bases at V and 7 bases at J, with 16 bases between the two ends. The CDR3 region has the DNA TGCAGCGCCGTAGGGGCTTTGCGTGGCTACACCTTC. It yields the protein CSAVGALRGYTF.

The chain employs TRBV28 and TRBJ2-3, with D maybe TRBD2 (7 bases). Germline-derived CDR1 and CDR2 are MDHEN and SYDVKM. CDR3 length: 13 amino acids. Trimming took 8 bases from V and 4 from J, leaving 13 bases between them. The chain's CDR3 is CASLRGAPDTQYF. Written as DNA, the CDR3 is TGTGCCAGCCTCCGGGGGGCCCCAGATACGCAGTATTTT.